This entry features one T cell receptor beta chain sequence. A single count supports this clone. No cognate antigen has been identified for it. No quality values exist for individual bases; no much larger clone is one base distant. Genomic DNA was isolated from the sorted cells so that the TCRbeta CDR3 region could be sequenced. TCRbeta CDR3 regions were sequenced using the immunoSEQ Assay. TCRdb stores this immuneACCESS table with in-frame sequences only. Part of the clones is absent; in the studies checked, under half of the shortfall reflects unresolved V genes, and no reason is known for the rest. This sample is represented by around 62,000 clones; 85% to 90% of them were singletons. The top ten hold around 0.7% of the sample. These data come from a study of OX40 agonist ivuxolimab in advanced cancers. Notes on the research overall: Ivuxolimab was a fully human IgG2 agonistic monoclonal antibody targeting the costimulatory receptor OX40 (CD134). Intravenous ivuxolimab was administered to patients every 2 weeks at six dose levels: 0.01, 0.1, 0.3, 1.5, 3 and 10 mg/kg. Of the approximately 50 dose-escalation patients, hepatocellular carcinoma was present in roughly 19, melanoma in approximately 15, renal cell carcinoma in 9 and head and neck cancer in 9. In the dose-escalation cohort, 82.7% of patients were male, and the mean age was about 55 years, with a range of about 23 to 85. Patients were allowed to have had prior anti-PD-1, anti-PD-L1 or anti-CTLA-4 therapy, and approximately 40% of the dose-escalation patients had previously received checkpoint inhibitors. Partial responses were achieved by three dose-escalation patients, of whom one had hepatocellular carcinoma and two had cutaneous melanoma. Peripheral TCRbeta sequencing aimed to test whether ivuxolimab altered TCR sequence diversity and caused clonal T-cell expansion. The paper covers the monotherapy dose-escalation part of the phase I ivuxolimab trial, which included N of about 56 patients.

The trial excluded patients who had a history of autoimmune disease or were on systemic immunosuppression. Peripheral blood for TCR sequencing was collected from all dose cohorts at baseline, on cycle 4 day 1, and on cycle 7 day 1. The samples were drawn from a first-in-human, open-label, multicenter phase I dose-escalation trial of ivuxolimab. The trial enrolled adults with locally advanced or metastatic head and neck squamous cell, hepatocellular, melanoma or renal cell carcinoma. Before TCR sequencing, CD4+ T cells and CD8+ T cells from peripheral blood were sorted into separate populations. Study-wide findings and limitations: After ivuxolimab, expanded clones were on average more numerous among CD8+ T cells than among CD4+ T cells. Low levels of normalized T-cell clonal expansion were also seen in some nonresponding patients. At doses from 0.1 to 3.0 mg/kg, clonal expansion was seen in both CD4+ and CD8+ blood T cells between baseline and week 6. In the 0.1-3.0 mg/kg groups, partial responders were among the patients with the lowest normalized peripheral clonal expansion, particularly in CD8+ T cells. The antigen specificity of the clonally expanded peripheral T cells was not determined.

Sequenced material: CD4+ or CD8+ T cells sorted from blood, taken in a trial of the OX40 agonist ivuxolimab. The sequence came from an adult with an advanced solid tumor such as melanoma, head and neck, liver or kidney cancer.

The sequenced DNA: TGTGCCAGCAGCTTAGATCAGGGTCGTGGCTACACCTTC. This sequence encodes CASSLDQGRGYTF. The receptor chain draws on TRBV7-2 and TRBJ1-2, with a weak D call of TRBD1 (5 bases match). CDR1 SGHTA and CDR2 FQGNSA were looked up in the germline V gene. The CDR3 sequence holds 13 residues, the cysteine and phenylalanine included. Here the CDR3 DNA is all that survives: 39 bases in frame from base 1. V sheds 1 base and J sheds 7 bases, leaving 10 bases between their ends.